The clone carrying this T cell receptor beta chain has only one observation. The source of the sample is a study of blood T cell repertoires in COVID-19. In the authors' workflow: Reference gene primer amplification gave nucleated cell count estimates. Generated by immunoSEQ multiplex PCR, the TCRdb table keeps only in-frame clones and is missing some. For V, J and clone size, that table is used; D and trimming come from the DNA. Here the sample spans 250,000 to 300,000 clones, approximately 88% being singletons. There are 15 residues in the CDR3. Germline CDR1 and CDR2: ENHRY and SYGVKD. V was shortened by 0 bases and J by 4 bases, with 9 bases between the two germline ends.

Sequenced material: peripheral blood. The TCR originated in a woman in her 70s with COVID-19, enrolled during active disease. The V call is TRBV10-3, the J call TRBJ2-2; no clear D gene. The CDR3: CAISESIQITGELFF. CDR3 sequence (DNA): TGTGCCATCAGTGAGTCGATACAGATCACCGGGGAGCTGTTTTTT.